The T cell receptor beta chain described here comes from a study of blood T cell repertoires in COVID-19. At the level of the study: The United States, Italy and Spain were the sources of the acute and convalescent COVID-19 samples. Nucleic acid was either cDNA or gDNA, and it came from T cells, B-cell-depleted T cells, or PBMCs.

Germline V CDR1 and CDR2: MNHEY, SVGAGI. The CDR3 totals 15 residues. Trimming left V 5 bases short and J 8 bases short, with 18 bases between. Authors' data handling: Reference gene primer amplification gave nucleated cell count estimates. TCRdb's copy holds only in-frame clones and misses some; the assay was immunoSEQ multiplex PCR. V and J calls and clone size come straight from that table; D and trimming were deduced from the DNA. The repertoire holds some 290,000 clones, less than 90% seen once, with 3.5% to 5.5% in the top ten. The sequencing sample was made of peripheral blood. V and J are TRBV6-5 and TRBJ1-4, with D possibly being TRBD1 (6 bases). This sequence originates from a man aged 55 to 70 who had recovered from COVID-19. CDR3 nucleotides: TGTGCCAGCAGTCCTGGGGGGGGGCGGTGGGAAAAACTGTTTTTT. This codes for CASSPGGGRWEKLFF.